A single sample is the source of the 18 T cell receptor beta chains below, sequenced in a study of blood T cell repertoires in COVID-19 (TCRdb year 2020). Libraries came from the immunoSEQ multiplex PCR assay. TCRdb's version of the immuneACCESS table is confined to in-frame rearrangements and falls short of the full clone set. An unresolved V gene accounts for under half of the shortfall where checked; the remainder is of unknown origin. The sample records 110,000 or so clones, 85% of which are singletons. Of the sample, about 3% falls within the top ten clones. Sequenced input: peripheral blood. These receptors were taken from a man in his forties with acute or convalescent COVID-19.

The chain employs TRBV18 and TRBJ2-7; possible D gene TRBD2, 6 bases. Per the germline V gene, CDR1 is KGHSH and CDR2 is LQKENI. V dropped 1 base and J dropped 2 bases, with 12 bases sitting between them. The CDR3 sequence is 15 residues long. Written as DNA, the CDR3 is TGTGCCAGCTCACCACGTCCGGGGGATACCTACGAGCAGTACTTC. Translated, it gives CASSPRPGDTYEQYF.

The rearrangement joins TRBV5-8 to TRBJ1-1, with 10 bases identical to TRBD1. The length of the CDR3 is 15 residues. The V segment lost 4 bases and the J segment 8 bases; nucleotides outside the gene matches: 11. Germline V gene lookup returns CDR1 SGHTS and CDR2 YDEGEE. The CDR3 protein is CASSRKGTGDREAFF. Written as DNA, the CDR3 is TGTGCCAGCAGCCGCAAGGGGACAGGGGACAGGGAAGCTTTCTTT.

The J gene is TRBJ1-1, the V gene TRBV3-1 (or the pseudogene TRBV3-2), with a tentative D call TRBD1 (5 bases). The V gene lost 1 base and the J gene lost 3 bases, with 15 bases spanning the gap. This CDR3 contains 16 residues. Germline CDR1 LGHDT, CDR2 YNNKEL (reference sequence). This CDR3 is CASSQVNRFLDTEAFF. The CDR3 nucleotides are TGTGCCAGCAGCCAAGTGAACAGGTTTTTGGACACTGAAGCTTTCTTT.

The chain joins TRBV5-4 to TRBJ2-2; the match to TRBD2 covers 7 bases. The CDR3 sequence is 17 residues long. CDR1 SGHNT and CDR2 YYREEE come from the germline V gene (reference sequence). Unmatched junction bases numbered 12, after V lost 4 bases and J lost 3 bases. The CDR3: CASSPPGGGRDTGELFF. CDR3 in DNA: TGTGCCAGCAGCCCGCCGGGAGGCGGACGTGACACCGGGGAGCTGTTTTTT.

The chain carries TRBV11-2 and TRBJ2-1; TRBD2 aligns across 8 bases. The V and J ends lost 3 bases and 7 bases, in that order; junction bases with no gene match: 5. The CDR3 loop spans 14 amino acids. Germline lookup yields CDR1 SGHAT and CDR2 FQNNGV. The CDR3 DNA reads as TGTGCCAGCAGCTTGGACGGGGGGGAGAATGAGCAGTTCTTC. Residues: CASSLDGGENEQFF.

V and J are TRBV7-9 and TRBJ2-7, with a tentative D call TRBD1 (5 bases). CDR3 length: 13 amino acids. Trimming removed 4 bases from V and 6 bases from J, with 13 bases in between. The germline V gene encodes CDR1 SEHNR and CDR2 FQNEAQ (reference sequence). The DNA of the CDR3 is TGTGCCAGCAGCTCGAAGGCCAGGGTCGAGCAGTACTTC. Translation gives CASSSKARVEQYF.

The genes are TRBV5-5 and TRBJ1-6; 7 bases map to TRBD1. The CDR3 sequence is 16 residues long. Germline assignment: CDR1 SGHKS and CDR2 YYEKEE (reference sequence). V trimming: 2 bases; J trimming: 4 bases; junction bases outside the gene matches: 6. CDR3 nucleotides: TGTGCCAGCAGCTTCACCGGGACAGCATATAATTCACCCCTCCACTTT. As protein: CASSFTGTAYNSPLHF. Drawing the rest from reference TRBV5-5 and TRBJ1-6, the complete variable domain is DAGVTQSPTHLIKTRGQQVTLRCSPISGHKSVSWYQQVLGQGPQFIFQYYEKEERGRGNFPDRFSARQFPNYSSELNVNALLLGDSALYLCASSFTGTAYNSPLHFGNGTRLTVT.

The rearrangement joins TRBV5-5 to TRBJ2-2; TRBD1 might be the D (6 bases). The CDR3 totals 16 residues. V dropped 0 bases and J dropped 4 bases, with 13 bases sitting between them. CDR1 and CDR2 (germline): SGHKS, YYEKEE (reference sequence). DNA of the CDR3: TGTGCCAGCAGCTTGGATGCAGGGGCGGGCACCGGGGAGCTGTTTTTT. As protein: CASSLDAGAGTGELFF.

The rearrangement links TRBV2 to TRBJ2-1, with a possible D match to TRBD2 (5 bases). CDR3 length: 14 amino acids. Germline V gives CDR1 SNHLY, CDR2 FYNNEI. The V and J ends lost 5 bases and 5 bases respectively, with 13 bases between them. CDR3 sequence: CASSPATGNNEQFF. CDR3 DNA sequence: TGTGCCAGCAGTCCCGCCACGGGGAACAATGAGCAGTTCTTC.

V gene TRBV18 combines with J gene TRBJ1-6, with a weak D call TRBD1 (6 bases). Germline V CDR1 and CDR2: KGHSH, LQKENI. This CDR3 is 16 amino acids long. V lost 3 bases to trimming and J lost 4 bases, with 13 bases between them. The CDR3 reads CASSPGQGVYNSPLHF. CDR3 bases: TGTGCCAGCTCACCGGGACAAGGGGTGTATAATTCACCCCTCCACTTT. The variable domain in full, with the rest retrieved from reference TRBV18 and TRBJ1-6, is NAGVMQNPRHLVRRRGQEARLRCSPMKGHSHVYWYRQLPEEGLKFMVYLQKENIIDESGMPKERFSAEFPKEGPSILRIQQVVRGDSAAYFCASSPGQGVYNSPLHFGNGTRLTVT.

V usage is TRBV10-1 and J usage is TRBJ2-3; no reliable D call. V was cut by 3 bases and J by 4 bases, with 17 bases left in between. Germline V gives CDR1 WNHNN, CDR2 SYGVQD (reference sequence). The CDR3 is 16 amino acids. In nucleotides, the CDR3 is TGCGCCAGCAGTGATATGAGCCTGCTCCGGTCAGATACGCAGTATTTT. Encoded protein: CASSDMSLLRSDTQYF.

The V call is TRBV12-3 or TRBV12-4, the J call TRBJ1-2, with a tentative D call TRBD1 (6 bases). V was cut by 2 bases and J by 2 bases, with 6 bases left in between. This CDR3 contains 13 residues. Here the CDR3 DNA reads TGTGCCAGCAGTTTAACAGGGAACTATGGCTACACCTTC. This gives the protein CASSLTGNYGYTF.

This clone has a handful of counts. The V and J genes are TRBV5-1 and TRBJ2-1, with 15 bases matching TRBD2. Trimming took 4 bases from V and 14 from J; bases not matched to a gene: 13. The CDR3 contains 16 residues. Germline assignment: CDR1 SGHRS and CDR2 YFSETQ. The CDR3 loop reads CASSPTGTSGGTQEFF. Here the CDR3 DNA reads TGCGCCAGCAGCCCAACCGGGACTAGCGGGGGGACTCAAGAGTTCTTC.

The chain combines TRBV11-3 with TRBJ1-4; 11 bases line up with TRBD1. Germline V lookup: CDR1 SGHNT, CDR2 YENEEA. V trimming: 5 bases; J trimming: 6 bases; junction bases outside the gene matches: 8. This CDR3 is 16 amino acids long. The CDR3, as DNA: TGTGCCAGCAGCACCCATTGGGACAGGGGGGATGAAAAACTGTTTTTT. It is translated as CASSTHWDRGDEKLFF.

The chain recombines TRBV20-1 with TRBJ1-1; no clear D gene. Germline-derived CDR1 and CDR2 are DFQATT and SNEGSKA (reference sequence). The CDR3 length is 11 residues. The CDR3 protein is CSPSGNTEAFF. The DNA for the CDR3 is TGCAGCCCCTCGGGGAACACTGAAGCTTTCTTT.

This chain uses TRBV19 with TRBJ1-4; D is unresolved. Per germline, CDR1 LNHDA and CDR2 SQIVND (reference sequence). The CDR3 runs to 11 residues. Trimming shortened V by 6 bases and J by 3 bases, and 2 bases separated the two germline ends. The CDR3 is CASSSNEKLFF. The CDR3 DNA is TGTGCCAGTAGCTCTAATGAAAAACTGTTTTTT.

J is TRBJ2-7 and V is TRBV4-2; 7 nucleotides match TRBD1. The junction had 9 bases not matched to a gene; V was cut back by 0 bases and J by 1 base. Germline CDR1 and CDR2: LGHNA and YNFKEQ. There are 17 residues in the CDR3. The CDR3 region has the DNA TGTGCCAGCAGCCAAGATCGGTGGCAGGGGGTTTCCTACGAGCAGTACTTC. It specifies CASSQDRWQGVSYEQYF.

This clone was seen only once. J is TRBJ2-7 and V is TRBV29-1, with D uncertain. The germline CDR1 and CDR2 sequences are SQVTM and ANQGSEA. The CDR3 is 11 residues long. V was trimmed by 4 bases and J by 3 bases, leaving 7 bases between them. CDR3 in DNA: TGCAGCGTTGCGCATAGCTACGAGCAGTACTTC. Amino acid sequence: CSVAHSYEQYF.